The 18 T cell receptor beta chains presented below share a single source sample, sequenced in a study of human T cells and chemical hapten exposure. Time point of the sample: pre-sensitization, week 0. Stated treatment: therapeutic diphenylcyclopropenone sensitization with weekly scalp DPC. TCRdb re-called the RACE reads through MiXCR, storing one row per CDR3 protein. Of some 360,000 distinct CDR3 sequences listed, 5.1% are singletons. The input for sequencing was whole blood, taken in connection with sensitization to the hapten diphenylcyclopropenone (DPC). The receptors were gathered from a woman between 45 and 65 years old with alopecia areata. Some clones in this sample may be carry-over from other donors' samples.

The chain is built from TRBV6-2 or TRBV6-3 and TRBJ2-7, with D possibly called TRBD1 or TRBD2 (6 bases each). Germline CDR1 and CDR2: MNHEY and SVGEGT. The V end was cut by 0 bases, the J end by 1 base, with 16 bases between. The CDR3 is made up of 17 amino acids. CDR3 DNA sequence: TGTGCCAGCAGTTACTCCCCAGGGGAGGTATCTTCCTACGAGCAGTACTTC. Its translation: CASSYSPGEVSSYEQYF.

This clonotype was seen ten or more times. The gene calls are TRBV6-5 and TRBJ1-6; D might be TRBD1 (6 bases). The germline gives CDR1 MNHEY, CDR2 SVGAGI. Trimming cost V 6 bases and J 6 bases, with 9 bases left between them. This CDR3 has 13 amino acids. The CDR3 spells CASSRGGNSPLHF. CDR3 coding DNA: TGTGCCAGCAGCAGGGGAGGTAATTCACCCCTCCACTTT.

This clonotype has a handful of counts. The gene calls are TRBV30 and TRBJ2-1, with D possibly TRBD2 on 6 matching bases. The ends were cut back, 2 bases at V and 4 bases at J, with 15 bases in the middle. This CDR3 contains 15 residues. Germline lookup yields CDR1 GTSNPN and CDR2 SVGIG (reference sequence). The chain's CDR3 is CAWSPRRGVYNEQFF. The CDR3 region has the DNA TGTGCCTGGAGTCCCCGGCGCGGGGTATACAATGAGCAGTTCTTC.

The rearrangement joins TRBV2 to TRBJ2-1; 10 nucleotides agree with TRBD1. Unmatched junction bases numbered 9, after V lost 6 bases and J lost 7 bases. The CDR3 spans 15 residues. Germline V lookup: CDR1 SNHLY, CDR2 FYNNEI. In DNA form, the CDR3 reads TGTGCCAGCAGAGCCGGGACAGGGGCCCTGAATGAGCAGTTCTTC. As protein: CASRAGTGALNEQFF.

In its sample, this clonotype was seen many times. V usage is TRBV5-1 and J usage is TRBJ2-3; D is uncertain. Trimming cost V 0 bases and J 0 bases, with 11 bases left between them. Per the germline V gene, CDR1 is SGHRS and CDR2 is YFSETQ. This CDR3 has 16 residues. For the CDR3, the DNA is TGCGCCAGCAGCTTGGCGGCTTCTAGGAGCACAGATACGCAGTATTTT. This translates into CASSLAASRSTDTQYF.

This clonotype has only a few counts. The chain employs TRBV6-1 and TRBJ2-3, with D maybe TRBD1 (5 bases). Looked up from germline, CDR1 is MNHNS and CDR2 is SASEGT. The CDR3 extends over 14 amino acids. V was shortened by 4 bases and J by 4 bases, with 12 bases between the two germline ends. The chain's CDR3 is CASSVDVGADTQYF. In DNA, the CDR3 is TGTGCCAGCAGTGTCGACGTAGGGGCAGATACGCAGTATTTT.

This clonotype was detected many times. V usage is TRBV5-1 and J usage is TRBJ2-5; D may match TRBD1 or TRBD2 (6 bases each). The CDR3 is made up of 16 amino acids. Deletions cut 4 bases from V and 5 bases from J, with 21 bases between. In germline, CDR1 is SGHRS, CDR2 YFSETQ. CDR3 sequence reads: CASSARSGGIGETQYF. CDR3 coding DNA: TGCGCCAGCAGCGCCCGATCCGGGGGCATTGGGGAGACCCAGTACTTC.

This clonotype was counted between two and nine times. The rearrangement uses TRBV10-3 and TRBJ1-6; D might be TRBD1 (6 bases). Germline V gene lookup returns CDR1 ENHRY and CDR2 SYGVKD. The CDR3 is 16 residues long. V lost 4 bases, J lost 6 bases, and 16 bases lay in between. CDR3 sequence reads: CAISGGAVRGNSPLHF. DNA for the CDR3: TGTGCCATCAGTGGGGGGGCAGTGCGCGGTAATTCACCCCTCCACTTT.

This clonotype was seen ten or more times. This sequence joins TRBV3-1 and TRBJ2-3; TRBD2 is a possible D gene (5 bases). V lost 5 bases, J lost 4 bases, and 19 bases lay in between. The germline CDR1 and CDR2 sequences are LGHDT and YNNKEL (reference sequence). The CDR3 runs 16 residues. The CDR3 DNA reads TGTGCCAGCAGCGCCACCAGGAAGTTCGGGGCAGATACGCAGTATTTT. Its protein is CASSATRKFGADTQYF.

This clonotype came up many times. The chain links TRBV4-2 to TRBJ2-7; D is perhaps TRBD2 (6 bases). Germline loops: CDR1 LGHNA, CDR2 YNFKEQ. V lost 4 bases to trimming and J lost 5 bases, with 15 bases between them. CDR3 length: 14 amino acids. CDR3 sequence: CASSPAGTNDEQYF. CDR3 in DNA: TGTGCCAGCAGCCCAGCGGGCACCAATGACGAGCAGTACTTC.

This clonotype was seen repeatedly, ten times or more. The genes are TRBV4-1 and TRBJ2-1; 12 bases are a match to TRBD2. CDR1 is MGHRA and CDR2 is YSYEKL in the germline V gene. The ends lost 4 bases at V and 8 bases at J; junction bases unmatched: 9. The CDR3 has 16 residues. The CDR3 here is CASSLEGLAGGDEQFF. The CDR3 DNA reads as TGCGCCAGCAGCCTAGAAGGTCTAGCGGGAGGGGATGAGCAGTTCTTC.

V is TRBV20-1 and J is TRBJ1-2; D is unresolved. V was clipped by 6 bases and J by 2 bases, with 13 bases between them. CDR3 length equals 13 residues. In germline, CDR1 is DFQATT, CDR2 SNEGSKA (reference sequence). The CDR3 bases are TGCAGTGCCCTCGAGGGCCCGAACTATGGCTACACCTTC. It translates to CSALEGPNYGYTF.

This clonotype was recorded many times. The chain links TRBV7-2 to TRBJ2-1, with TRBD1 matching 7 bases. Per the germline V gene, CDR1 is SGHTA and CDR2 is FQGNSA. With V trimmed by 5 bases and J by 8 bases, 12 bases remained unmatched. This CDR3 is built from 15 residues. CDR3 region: CASSTGILGGDEQFF. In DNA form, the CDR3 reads TGTGCCAGCAGCACAGGTATCCTAGGGGGCGATGAGCAGTTCTTC.

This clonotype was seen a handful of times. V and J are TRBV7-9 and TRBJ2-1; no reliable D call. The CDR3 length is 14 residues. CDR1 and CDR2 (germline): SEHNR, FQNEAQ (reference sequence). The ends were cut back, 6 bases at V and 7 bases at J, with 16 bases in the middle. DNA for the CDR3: TGTGCCAGCAGTTCCATCAGACCTATTAATGAGCAGTTCTTC. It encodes CASSSIRPINEQFF.

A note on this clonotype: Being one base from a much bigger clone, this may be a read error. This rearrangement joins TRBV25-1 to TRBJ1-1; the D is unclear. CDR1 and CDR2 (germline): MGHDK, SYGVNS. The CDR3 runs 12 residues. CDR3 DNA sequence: TGTGCCTGCAGTGTTGGCGGGAAAGAAGCTTTCTTT. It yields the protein CACSVGGKEAFF.

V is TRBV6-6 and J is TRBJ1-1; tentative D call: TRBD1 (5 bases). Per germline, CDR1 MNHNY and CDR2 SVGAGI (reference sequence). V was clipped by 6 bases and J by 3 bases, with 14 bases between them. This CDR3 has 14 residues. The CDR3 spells CASRRTGTDTEAFF. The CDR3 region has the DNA TGTGCCAGCAGGAGAACGGGGACCGACACTGAAGCTTTCTTT.

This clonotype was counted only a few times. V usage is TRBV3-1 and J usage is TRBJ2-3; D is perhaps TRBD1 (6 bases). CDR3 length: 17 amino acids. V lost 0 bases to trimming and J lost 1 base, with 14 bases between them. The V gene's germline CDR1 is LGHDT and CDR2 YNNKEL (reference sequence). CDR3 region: CASSQESGGMGTDTQYF. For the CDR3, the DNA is TGTGCCAGCAGCCAAGAAAGTGGGGGCATGGGCACAGATACGCAGTATTTT.

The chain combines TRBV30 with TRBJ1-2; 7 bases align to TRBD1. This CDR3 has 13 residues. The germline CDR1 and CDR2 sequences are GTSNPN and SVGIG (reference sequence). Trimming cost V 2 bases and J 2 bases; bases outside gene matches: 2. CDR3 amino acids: CAWSTGQNYGYTF. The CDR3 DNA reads TGTGCCTGGAGTACGGGACAGAACTATGGCTACACCTTC.